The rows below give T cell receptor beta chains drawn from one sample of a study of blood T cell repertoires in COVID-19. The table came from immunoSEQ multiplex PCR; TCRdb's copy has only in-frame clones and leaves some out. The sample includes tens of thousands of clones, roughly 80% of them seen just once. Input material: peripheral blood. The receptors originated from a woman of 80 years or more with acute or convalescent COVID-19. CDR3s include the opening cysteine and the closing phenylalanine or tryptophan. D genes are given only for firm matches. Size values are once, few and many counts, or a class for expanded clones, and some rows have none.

CDR3: CASRGKVLQGYNQPQHF; DNA: TGTGCCAGCCGTGGGAAGGTGTTACAGGGTTACAATCAGCCCCAGCATTTT; V: TRBV6-1; J: TRBJ1-5; D: NA; size: NA
CDR3: CASSQAVGPEGGEKLFF; DNA: TGCGCCAGCAGCCAAGCTGTAGGCCCAGAGGGGGGGGAAAAACTGTTTTTT; V: TRBV4-1; J: TRBJ1-4; D: NA; size: NA
CDR3: CASPGTGGGGELFF; DNA: TGTGCCTCTCCTGGGACAGGGGGTGGGGGGGAGCTGTTTTTT; V: TRBV24-1; J: TRBJ2-2; D: TRBD1; size: NA
CDR3: CAISEFGNTRVLSSNQPQHF; DNA: TGTGCCATCAGTGAGTTCGGGAACACAAGGGTACTATCTAGCAATCAGCCCCAGCATTTT; V: TRBV10-3; J: TRBJ1-5; D: NA; size: NA
CDR3: CASSLGHRTGEQYF; DNA: TGTGCCAGCAGTTTAGGACATAGGACCGGCGAGCAGTACTTC; V: TRBV27; J: TRBJ2-7; D: NA; size: once
CDR3: CASSVAGQRGYNEQFF; DNA: TGTGCCAGCAGCGTAGCGGGTCAGCGGGGCTACAATGAGCAGTTCTTC; V: TRBV9; J: TRBJ2-1; D: TRBD2; size: few
CDR3: CASSLGSIYEQYF; DNA: TGTGCCAGCAGCTTAGGGAGTATCTACGAGCAGTACTTC; V: TRBV11-2; J: TRBJ2-7; D: NA; size: NA
CDR3: CASSTRTGEAFF; DNA: TGTGCCAGTAGTACCCGGACAGGGGAAGCTTTCTTT; V: TRBV19; J: TRBJ1-1; D: TRBD1; size: NA
CDR3: CASRGQGNQPQHF; DNA: TGTGCCAGCAGAGGACAGGGGAATCAGCCCCAGCATTTT; V: TRBV12-3/TRBV12-4; J: TRBJ1-5; D: TRBD1; size: NA
CDR3: CSVSSLPGQGYEQYF; DNA: TGCAGCGTTAGTTCCCTACCGGGACAGGGTTACGAGCAGTACTTC; V: TRBV29-1; J: TRBJ2-7; D: TRBD1; size: once
CDR3: CASSPRDYGYTF; DNA: TGTGCCAGCAGCCCTCGGGACTATGGCTACACCTTC; V: TRBV7-2; J: TRBJ1-2; D: NA; size: NA
CDR3: CASSAETLAAHYNEQFF; DNA: TGTGCCAGCAGCGCGGAAACCCTAGCGGCACACTACAATGAGCAGTTCTTC; V: TRBV5-6; J: TRBJ2-1; D: TRBD2; size: many
CDR3: CASTLTGAPYEQYF; DNA: TGTGCCAGCACTCTGACAGGGGCGCCCTACGAGCAGTACTTC; V: TRBV28; J: TRBJ2-7; D: TRBD1; size: few
CDR3: CASSELGDTGELFF; DNA: TGTGCCAGCAGTGAGTTGGGAGACACCGGGGAGCTGTTTTTT; V: TRBV6-4; J: TRBJ2-2; D: NA; size: NA
CDR3: CASSFSRETGHRVNTEAFF; DNA: TGTGCCAGCAGCTTTTCGCGGGAGACAGGACATCGAGTTAACACTGAAGCTTTCTTT; V: TRBV12-1; J: TRBJ1-1; D: NA; size: NA
CDR3: CASSHLASLAGELFF; DNA: TGTGCCAGCAGCCATCTAGCGAGTCTCGCCGGGGAGCTGTTTTTT; V: TRBV3-1/TRBV3-2; J: TRBJ2-2; D: NA; size: NA
CDR3: CASSERQGDYEQYF; DNA: TGTGCCAGCAGTGAACGGCAGGGGGACTACGAGCAGTACTTC; V: TRBV6-1; J: TRBJ2-7; D: TRBD1; size: NA
CDR3: CASSYSSTGNEQYF; DNA: TGTGCCAGTAGTTACAGTTCAACGGGGAACGAGCAGTACTTC; V: TRBV19; J: TRBJ2-7; D: NA; size: NA
CDR3: CASSQQSGRAHEQYF; DNA: TGTGCCAGCAGCCAACAGAGCGGGAGGGCACACGAGCAGTACTTC; V: TRBV3-1/TRBV3-2; J: TRBJ2-7; D: TRBD2; size: NA
CDR3: CASSVYRGAVNTEAFF; DNA: TGTGCCAGCAGCGTCTACAGGGGCGCGGTGAACACTGAAGCTTTCTTT; V: TRBV5-6; J: TRBJ1-1; D: TRBD1; size: NA
CDR3: CASRDRVSEQYF; DNA: TGTGCCAGCCGGGACAGGGTCTCCGAGCAGTACTTC; V: TRBV7-9; J: TRBJ2-7; D: TRBD1; size: NA
CDR3: CASSRDTNYGYTF; DNA: TGTGCCAGCAGCCGGGACACCAACTATGGCTACACCTTC; V: TRBV3-1/TRBV3-2; J: TRBJ1-2; D: NA; size: NA
CDR3: CASSSPNTYTYGYTF; DNA: TGTGCCAGCAGCTCCCCAAACACGTACACCTATGGCTACACCTTC; V: TRBV5-6; J: TRBJ1-2; D: NA; size: NA
CDR3: CASSSSGRAYNEQFF; DNA: TGTGCCAGCAGCTCTAGCGGGAGGGCCTACAATGAGCAGTTCTTC; V: TRBV7-6; J: TRBJ2-1; D: TRBD2; size: NA
CDR3: CASSRGPRLEETQYF; DNA: TGTGCCAGCAGTCGGGGACCGAGACTAGAAGAGACCCAGTACTTC; V: TRBV6-5; J: TRBJ2-5; D: NA; size: NA
CDR3: CASSRDRASISYEQYF; DNA: TGCGCCAGCAGCCGGGACAGGGCCTCAATTTCCTACGAGCAGTACTTC; V: TRBV5-1; J: TRBJ2-7; D: TRBD1; size: NA